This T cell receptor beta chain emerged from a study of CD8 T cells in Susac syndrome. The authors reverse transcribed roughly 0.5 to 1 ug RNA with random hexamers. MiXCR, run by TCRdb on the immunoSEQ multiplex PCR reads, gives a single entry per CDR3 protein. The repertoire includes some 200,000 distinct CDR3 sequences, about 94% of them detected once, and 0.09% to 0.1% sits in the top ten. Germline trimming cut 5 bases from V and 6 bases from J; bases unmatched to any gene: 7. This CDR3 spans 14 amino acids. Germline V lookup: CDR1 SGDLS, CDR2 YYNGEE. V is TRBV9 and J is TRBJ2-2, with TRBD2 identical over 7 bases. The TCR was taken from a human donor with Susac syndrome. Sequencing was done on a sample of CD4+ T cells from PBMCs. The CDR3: CASRAGPRSGELFF. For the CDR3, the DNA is TGTGCCAGCAGAGCGGGACCAAGGTCCGGGGAGCTGTTTTTT.